The clone carrying this T cell receptor beta chain has a handful of counts. What it recognizes is unknown. The sample belongs to a study of neurological immune-mediated disorders. The cDNA came from 5'RACE with 10-nucleotide random UMIs. TCRdb redid the calling of the 5' RACE reads with MiXCR, one entry per CDR3 protein. The table records about 78,000 distinct CDR3 sequences, less than 5.5% of them present only once. Notes on the study in general: Among expanded clones, no CDR3 amino acid sequences were shared across subjects, a pattern suggesting private repertoires in all groups. Patients with HTLV-1-associated myelopathy had the highest level of TCR clonal expansion, whereas patients with multiple sclerosis had the lowest level, falling beneath the level found in healthy controls.

Sequencing was carried out using PBMCs. This clonotype originated in a woman younger than 45 with multiple sclerosis.

The chain's CDR3 is CASRRAWDNEQFF. The CDR3 region has the DNA TGTGCCAGCAGGAGGGCCTGGGACAATGAGCAGTTCTTC. This chain links TRBV7-8 with TRBJ2-1; D may be TRBD2 (5 bases). The V and J ends lost 6 bases and 5 bases respectively, with 11 bases between them. The CDR3 has 13 amino acids. From germline, CDR1 is SGHVS and CDR2 FQNEAQ.